Sequencing of this T cell receptor beta chain was carried out in a study of blood T cell repertoires in COVID-19 (dated by TCRdb to about 2020). With regard to the full study: The collaborator samples originated in the United States, Italy and Spain and spanned the acute and convalescent phases of COVID-19. The prospective study material was composed of cDNA or gDNA derived from T cells, B-cell-depleted T cells, or PBMCs. The dataset comprised deeply sampled blood TCRbeta repertoires from subjects exposed to, actively infected with, or recovered from COVID-19. A freely available public database, intended as a resource for researchers studying the immune response to SARS-CoV-2, is where the repertoires were released. The samples were drawn from the first 160 participants of the ongoing ImmuneRACE study and from 950 to 1,500 subjects provided by 6 global collaborators. Nearly every sample came with metadata listing a de-identified subject ID, COVID-19 status, age in years and sex. Where HLA class I and class II types were available, the types were taken from metadata supplied by the sample provider, not from assay-based typing.

Points the paper makes about the study in general: The quantity of clinical and demographic metadata differed by source and by participant and was supplied without curation.

This clone was recorded once. Its antigen is not yet known. The record has no base qualities; no much larger clone is one base away. The immunoSEQ Assay, a bias-controlled multiplex PCR, was used to amplify TCRbeta CDR3 regions from genomic DNA. The original methods were these. Within the assay, amplification of reference gene primers was used to estimate how many nucleated cells each sample contained. Sequence reads were collapsed and filtered to measure the absolute abundance of every unique TCRbeta CDR3 rearrangement. For each sample, productive Simpson clonality was calculated as the square root of Simpson's diversity index over productive rearrangements. TCRdb obtained this table from immuneACCESS and retained in-frame rearrangements with V and J assigned. These tables miss some clones; where compared with another copy, unresolved V genes account for less than half of the shortfall, and the remainder is unexplained. D and trimming were read from the DNA, whereas the V and J calls and clone size are those reported in that table. The sample table shows 300,000 or so clones, and about 90% are seen once. Over 0.8% of the sample comes from the top ten.

CDR1 and CDR2 are read off the germline V gene (reference sequence) as MNHEY and SMNVEV. Measured from the cysteine to the phenylalanine, the CDR3 is 14 residues long. Of all the DNA, just the CDR3 is kept, 42 bases in frame from base 1. Trimming accounts for 6 bases at V and 4 bases at J, while the number of junction bases matched to no gene is 3. In the prospective study, participants were about 18 to 95 years old, resided in about two dozen geographic areas of the United States, and were enrolled through a virtual design. In the prospective study, participants were assigned to cohorts based on the clinical history participants reported in a screening survey and a study questionnaire. For ImmuneRACE Cohort 3, a participant was defined as recovered based on two consecutive negative NP/OP PCR tests, clearance by a healthcare professional, or resolution of symptoms. Mobile phlebotomists in the prospective study collected whole blood, serum and a nasopharyngeal or oropharyngeal swab from every participant. Prospective study participants could optionally give additional blood draws and questionnaires over a roughly 2-month period. Before DNA extraction, prospective study blood samples were shipped either frozen or at room temperature.

The V and J segments used are TRBV27 and TRBJ1-5; TRBD1 aligns with 10 central bases. The sample comprised PBMCs or T cells enriched from blood (not recorded which). The TCR sequence derives from a woman aged 25 to 39 who had recovered from COVID-19. This receptor carries the CDR3 CASRRQGANQPQHF. The DNA sequence is TGTGCCAGCAGGCGACAGGGGGCTAATCAGCCCCAGCATTTT.